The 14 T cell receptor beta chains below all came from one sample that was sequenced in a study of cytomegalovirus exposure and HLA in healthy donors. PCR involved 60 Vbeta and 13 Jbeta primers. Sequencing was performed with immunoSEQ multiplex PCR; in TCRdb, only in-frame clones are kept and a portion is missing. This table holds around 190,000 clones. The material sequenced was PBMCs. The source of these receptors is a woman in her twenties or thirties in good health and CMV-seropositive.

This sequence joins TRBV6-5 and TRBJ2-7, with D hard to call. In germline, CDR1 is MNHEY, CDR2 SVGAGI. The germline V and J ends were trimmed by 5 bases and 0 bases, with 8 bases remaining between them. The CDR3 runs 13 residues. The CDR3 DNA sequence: TGTGCCAGCAGTAGCCCCCTCTCCTACGAGCAGTACTTC. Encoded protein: CASSSPLSYEQYF.

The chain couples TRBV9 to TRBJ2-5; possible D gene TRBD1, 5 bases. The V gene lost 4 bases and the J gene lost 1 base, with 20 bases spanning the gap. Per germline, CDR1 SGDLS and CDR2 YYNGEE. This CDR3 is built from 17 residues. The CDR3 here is CASSPTALGPIQETQYF. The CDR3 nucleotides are TGTGCCAGCAGCCCTACGGCCCTGGGGCCAATCCAAGAGACCCAGTACTTC.

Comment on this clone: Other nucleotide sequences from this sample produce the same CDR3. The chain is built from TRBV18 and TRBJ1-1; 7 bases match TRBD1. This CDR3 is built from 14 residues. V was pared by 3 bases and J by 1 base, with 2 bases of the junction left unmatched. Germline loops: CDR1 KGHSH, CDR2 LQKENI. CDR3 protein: CASSPRTGNTEAFF. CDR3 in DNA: TGTGCCAGCTCACCGCGGACAGGGAACACTGAAGCTTTCTTT. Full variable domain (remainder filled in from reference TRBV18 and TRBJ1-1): NAGVMQNPRHLVRRRGQEARLRCSPMKGHSHVYWYRQLPEEGLKFMVYLQKENIIDESGMPKERFSAEFPKEGPSILRIQQVVRGDSAAYFCASSPRTGNTEAFFGQGTRLTVV.

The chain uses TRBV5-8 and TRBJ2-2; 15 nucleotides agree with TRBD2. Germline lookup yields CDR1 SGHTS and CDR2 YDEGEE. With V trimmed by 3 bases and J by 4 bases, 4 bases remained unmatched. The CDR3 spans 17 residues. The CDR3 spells CASSSGLAGGITGELFF. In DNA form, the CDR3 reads TGTGCCAGCAGCTCGGGACTAGCGGGGGGAATCACCGGGGAGCTGTTTTTT. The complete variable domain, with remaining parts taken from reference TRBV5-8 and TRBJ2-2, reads EAGVTQSPTHLIKTRGQQATLRCSPISGHTSVYWYQQALGLGLQFLLWYDEGEERNRGNFPPRFSGRQFPNYSSELNVNALELEDSALYLCASSSGLAGGITGELFFGEGSRLTVL.

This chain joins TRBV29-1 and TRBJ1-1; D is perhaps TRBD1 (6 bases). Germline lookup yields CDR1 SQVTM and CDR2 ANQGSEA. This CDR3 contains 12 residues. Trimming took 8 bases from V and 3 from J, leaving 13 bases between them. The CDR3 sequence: CSSRTDYTEAFF. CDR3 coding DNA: TGCAGCTCGCGGACAGATTACACTGAAGCTTTCTTT.

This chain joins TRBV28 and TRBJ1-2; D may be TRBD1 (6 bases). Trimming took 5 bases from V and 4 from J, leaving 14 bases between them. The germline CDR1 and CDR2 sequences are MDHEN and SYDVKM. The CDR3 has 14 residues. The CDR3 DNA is TGTGCCAGCAGTATCACAGGGACTACCTATGGCTACACCTTC. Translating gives CASSITGTTYGYTF.

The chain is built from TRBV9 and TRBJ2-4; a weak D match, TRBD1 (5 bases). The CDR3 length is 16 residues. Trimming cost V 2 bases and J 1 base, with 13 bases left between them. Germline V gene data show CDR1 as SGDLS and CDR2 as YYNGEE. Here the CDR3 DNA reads TGTGCCAGCAGCGTGAGTGACAGTATGGCCAAAAACATTCAGTACTTC. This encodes CASSVSDSMAKNIQYF.

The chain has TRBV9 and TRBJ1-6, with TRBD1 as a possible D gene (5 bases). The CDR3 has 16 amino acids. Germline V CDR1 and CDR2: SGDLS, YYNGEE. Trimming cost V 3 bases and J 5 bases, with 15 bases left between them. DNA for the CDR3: TGTGCCAGCAGCGAACATCTCAGGGCCGATAATTCACCCCTCCACTTT. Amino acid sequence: CASSEHLRADNSPLHF. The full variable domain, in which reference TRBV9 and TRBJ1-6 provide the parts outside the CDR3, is DSGVTQTPKHLITATGQRVTLRCSPRSGDLSVYWYQQSLDQGLQFLIQYYNGEERAKGNILERFSAQQFPDLHSELNLSSLELGDSALYFCASSEHLRADNSPLHFGNGTRLTVT.

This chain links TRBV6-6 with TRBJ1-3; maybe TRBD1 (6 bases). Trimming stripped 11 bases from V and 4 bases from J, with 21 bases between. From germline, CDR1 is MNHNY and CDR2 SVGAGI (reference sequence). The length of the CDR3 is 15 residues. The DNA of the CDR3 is TGTGCCGTGGGGGAGGGGGTGGGCCGGGGAAACACCATATATTTT. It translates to CAVGEGVGRGNTIYF.

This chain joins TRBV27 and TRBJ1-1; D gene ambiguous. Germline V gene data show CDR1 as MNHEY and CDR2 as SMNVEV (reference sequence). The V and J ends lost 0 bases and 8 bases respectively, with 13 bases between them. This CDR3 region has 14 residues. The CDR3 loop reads CASSLSGGFLEAFF. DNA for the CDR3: TGTGCCAGCAGTTTATCGGGAGGGTTTCTCGAAGCTTTCTTT.

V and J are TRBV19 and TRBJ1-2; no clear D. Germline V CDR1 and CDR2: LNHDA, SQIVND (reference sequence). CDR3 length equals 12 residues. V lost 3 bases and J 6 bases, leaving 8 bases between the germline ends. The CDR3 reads CASSMTPHGYTF. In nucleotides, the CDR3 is TGTGCCAGTAGTATGACTCCTCATGGCTACACCTTC.

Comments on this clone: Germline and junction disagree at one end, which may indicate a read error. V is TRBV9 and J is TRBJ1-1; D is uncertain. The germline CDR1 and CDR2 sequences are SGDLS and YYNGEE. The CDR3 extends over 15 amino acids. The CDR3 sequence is CASSVLENMNAEAFF. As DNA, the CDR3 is TGTGCCAGCAGCGTATTGGAGAACATGAACGCTGAAGCTTTCTTT.

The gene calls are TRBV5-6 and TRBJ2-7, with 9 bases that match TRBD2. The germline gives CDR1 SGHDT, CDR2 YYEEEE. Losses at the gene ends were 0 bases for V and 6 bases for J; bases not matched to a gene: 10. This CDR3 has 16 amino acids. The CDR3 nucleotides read TGTGCCAGCAGCTTGGCCGGGACTAGCACTTCTTCCGAGCAGTACTTC. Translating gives CASSLAGTSTSSEQYF.

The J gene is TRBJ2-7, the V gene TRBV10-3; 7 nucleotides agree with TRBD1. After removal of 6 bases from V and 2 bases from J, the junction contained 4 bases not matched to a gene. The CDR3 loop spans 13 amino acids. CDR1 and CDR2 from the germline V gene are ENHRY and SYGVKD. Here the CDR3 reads CAIRKQGTYEQYF. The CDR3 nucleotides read TGTGCCATCAGGAAACAGGGGACCTACGAGCAGTACTTC.